One sample yielded the 16 T cell receptor beta chains listed below, sequenced in a study of early T cells in non-severe SARS-CoV-2 infection. MiXCR, run by TCRdb on the 5' RACE reads, gives a single entry per CDR3 protein. The table records about 22,000 distinct CDR3 sequences, 5% of them present only once. The sequencing input was whole blood. These receptors all stem from an adult who was a healthcare worker with PCR-confirmed SARS-CoV-2 infection or an uninfected control (not recorded which).

This clonotype was detected ten times or more. The chain has TRBV7-8 and TRBJ1-4, with D possibly TRBD1 on 6 matching bases. This CDR3 has 15 residues. The V end lost 4 bases, the J end lost 7 bases, and 16 bases lay between the germline ends. Germline loops: CDR1 SGHVS, CDR2 FQNEAQ. CDR3 residues: CASSSTGRGGEKLFF. Written as DNA, the CDR3 is TGTGCCAGCAGCTCTACGGGCAGGGGCGGTGAAAAACTGTTTTTT.

This clonotype was seen ten or more times. This chain joins TRBV20-1 and TRBJ1-5; D is possibly TRBD1 (5 bases). The V end was cut by 6 bases, the J end by 7 bases, with 16 bases between. The CDR3 runs to 13 residues. Germline V gene sequence: CDR1 DFQATT, CDR2 SNEGSKA (reference sequence). CDR3 sequence (DNA): TGCAGTGCCAAAACAGGACTTGGCCAGCCCCAGCATTTT. This sequence encodes CSAKTGLGQPQHF.

The chain couples TRBV12-3 or TRBV12-4 to TRBJ2-7, with D perhaps TRBD1 (6 bases). Trimming stripped 3 bases from V and 6 bases from J, with 12 bases between. The CDR3 is 13 residues long. CDR3 coding DNA: TGTGCCAGCAGTTTCCAACAGGGCGCCGAGCAGTACTTC. Translated, it gives CASSFQQGAEQYF.

In this sample, this clonotype turned up many times. Compared with germline, one end of the junction differs, possibly owing to a read error. The V call is TRBV12-3 or TRBV12-4, the J call TRBJ1-5; TRBD1 matches 7 bases. CDR3 length equals 16 residues. CDR3 sequence: CASSSTRQGSDQPQHF. CDR3 sequence (DNA): TGTGCCAGCAGTTCTACCCGACAGGGTAGCGATCAGCCCCAGCATTTT.

Judged by abundance, this clonotype is medium-sized. The chain carries TRBV18 and TRBJ1-1; D may be TRBD1 (6 bases). Trimming removed 4 bases at V and 6 bases at J, with 9 bases between. The CDR3 totals 12 residues. Germline V lookup: CDR1 KGHSH, CDR2 LQKENI. This chain's CDR3 is CASSRGGAEAFF. CDR3 sequence (DNA): TGTGCCAGCTCACGAGGGGGGGCTGAAGCTTTCTTT.

This clonotype was counted a few times. The chain recombines TRBV12-3 or TRBV12-4 with TRBJ2-5; TRBD1 or TRBD2 may be the D gene (5 bases each). Trimming removed 2 bases from V and 5 bases from J, with 15 bases in between. The length of the CDR3 is 15 residues. As DNA, the CDR3 is TGTGCCAGCAGTTTACGAGGGGCCCTGGGGGAGACCCAGTACTTC. Its protein product is CASSLRGALGETQYF.

This clonotype was observed at least ten times. V is TRBV14 and J is TRBJ2-2; D is unclear. This CDR3 has 14 amino acids. With 3 bases removed from V and 4 bases from J, the gap between germline ends came to 9 bases. Germline loops: CDR1 SGHDN, CDR2 FVKESK. The CDR3 loop reads CASSHRQATGELFF. The CDR3 DNA follows: TGTGCCAGCAGCCACCGACAAGCCACCGGGGAGCTGTTTTTT.

As for this clonotype: Given a much more abundant clone one base away, this may be a read error. The chain carries TRBV4-3 and TRBJ2-3; TRBD1 is a possible D gene (6 bases). Trimming stripped 0 bases from V and 9 bases from J, with 13 bases between. The CDR3 is 14 amino acids. CDR1 is LGHNA and CDR2 is YSLEER in the germline V gene. Here the CDR3 DNA reads TGCGCCAGCAGCCAAGACCGGACAGATGAAACGCAGTATTTT. It specifies CASSQDRTDETQYF.

V is TRBV6-5 and J is TRBJ2-5; D is unresolved. CDR3 size: 13 residues. Germline CDR1 is MNHEY and CDR2 is SVGAGI. V was cut by 3 bases and J by 4 bases, with 9 bases left in between. For the CDR3, the DNA is TGTGCCAGCAGTTATAGGATCCTAGAGACCCAGTACTTC. Its protein is CASSYRILETQYF.

By share, this clonotype counts as medium-sized (0.01 to 0.1%). Here the CDR3 DNA reads TGTGCCAGCAGTACTACAGCAGGCAACTCCTACGAGCAGTACTTC. It encodes CASSTTAGNSYEQYF. The chain links TRBV28 to TRBJ2-7; D is unclear. The CDR3 is 15 residues long. Trimming stripped 5 bases from V and 0 bases from J, with 14 bases between. Germline CDR1 and CDR2: MDHEN and SYDVKM.

This clonotype was recorded at least ten times. The J gene is TRBJ1-6, the V gene TRBV6-2 or TRBV6-3; weak D call: TRBD1 (6 bases). CDR1 MNHEY and CDR2 SVGEGT come from the germline V gene. The CDR3 totals 13 residues. The germline V and J ends were trimmed by 5 bases and 7 bases, with 9 bases remaining between them. DNA for the CDR3: TGTGCCAGCAGTGGGACACAGAATTCACCCCTCCACTTT. It codes for CASSGTQNSPLHF.

This clonotype is medium-sized. This CDR3 is CASTFSGAGQPQHF. The CDR3 DNA reads TGTGCCAGCACCTTCAGTGGTGCAGGTCAGCCCCAGCATTTT. V and J are TRBV2 and TRBJ1-5; D gene ambiguous. The CDR3 extends over 14 amino acids. V was pared by 7 bases and J by 6 bases, with 16 bases between. Per germline, CDR1 SNHLY and CDR2 FYNNEI. The full variable domain, with the rest looked up from reference TRBV2 and TRBJ1-5, is EPEVTQTPSHQVTQMGQEVILRCVPISNHLYFYWYRQILGQKVEFLVSFYNNEISEKSEIFDDQFSVERPDGSNFTLKIRSTKLEDSAMYFCASTFSGAGQPQHFGDGTRLSIL.

This clonotype is deemed medium-sized. This chain connects TRBV11-2 to TRBJ2-2; D tentatively fits TRBD1 or TRBD2 (5 bases each). V was shortened by 3 bases and J by 3 bases, with 11 bases between the two germline ends. The CDR3 has 15 residues. CDR1 is SGHAT, CDR2 FQNNGV, per germline. The CDR3 coding sequence is TGTGCCAGCAGCTTGGAGACAGCGGACACCGGGGAGCTGTTTTTT. Translation: CASSLETADTGELFF.

Many counts were recorded for this clonotype. The CDR3 bases are TGCGCCAGCAGCGCCACTGGGGGAACTGAAGCTTTCTTT. Amino acids: CASSATGGTEAFF. The chain is built from TRBV5-1 and TRBJ1-1; tentatively, D is TRBD1 (5 bases). Germline V gene sequence: CDR1 SGHRS, CDR2 YFSETQ. Trimming removed 4 bases at V and 5 bases at J, with 12 bases between. The CDR3 length is 13 residues.

This clonotype has ten or more counts. This rearrangement joins TRBV5-1 to TRBJ2-3, with a possible D match to TRBD2 (5 bases). The V and J ends lost 1 base and 1 base respectively, with 10 bases between them. CDR3 length: 15 residues. CDR1 is SGHRS and CDR2 is YFSETQ in the germline V gene. This CDR3 reads CASSLRGARTDTQYF. DNA of the CDR3: TGCGCCAGCAGCTTGCGGGGAGCGCGCACAGATACGCAGTATTTT.

This clonotype has a count of ten or more. The chain employs TRBV11-1 and TRBJ2-1, with a weak D call TRBD2 (6 bases). Looked up from germline, CDR1 is SGHAT and CDR2 is FQDESV (reference sequence). V was trimmed by 0 bases and J by 6 bases, leaving 12 bases between them. This CDR3 is 15 amino acids long. This CDR3 reads CASSLAEDYSNEQFF. For the CDR3, the DNA is TGTGCCAGCAGCTTAGCTGAGGACTACTCCAATGAGCAGTTCTTC.